These 10 T cell receptor beta chains share one sample of origin, sequenced in a study of Ad26.COV2.S vaccination and SARS-CoV-2 variants (dated by TCRdb to about 2021). The method behind the library was the immunoSEQ multiplex PCR assay. This immuneACCESS table, as held by TCRdb, lists in-frame sequences with V and J called but not all clones. Of the missing ones, under half trace to an unresolved V gene in checked studies; the others have no known cause. The sample yields 360,000 or so clones; 89% were counted once. The ten largest account for 1.5% to 2% of the sample. Explained via the paper, the treatment or condition label denotes: approximately 18 received Ad26.COV2.S at low or high dose, single or two shots; roughly 5 received placebo; per-sample allocation not given. Repertoires of vaccine and placebo recipients were sequenced from samples taken on day 63 after the first injection. The specimen comprised peripheral blood, sampled in a trial of Ad26.COV2.S vaccine versus placebo. Receptors originate from a person aged 18-65 years who received the Ad26.COV2.S COVID-19 vaccine or a placebo.

This chain connects TRBV9 to TRBJ2-1; D is perhaps TRBD2 (6 bases). V lost 4 bases, J lost 0 bases, and 11 bases lay in between. The length of the CDR3 is 15 residues. CDR1 is SGDLS, CDR2 YYNGEE, per germline. The CDR3 is CASSLDGSSYNEQFF. The CDR3 DNA reads TGTGCCAGCAGCCTCGACGGGAGCTCCTACAATGAGCAGTTCTTC.

The V and J genes are TRBV7-3 and TRBJ2-1, with a possible D match to TRBD1 (6 bases). V shed 5 bases and J shed 2 bases, with 10 bases lying between them. CDR1 and CDR2 from the germline V gene are SGHTA and FQGTGA. The CDR3 is 14 residues long. DNA of the CDR3: TGTGCCAGCAGCACGGGGACACCCTACAATGAGCAGTTCTTC. Protein: CASSTGTPYNEQFF.

The chain uses TRBV5-6 and TRBJ2-1; D not certain. Germline V lookup: CDR1 SGHDT, CDR2 YYEEEE. The CDR3 totals 12 residues. The V and J ends lost 0 bases and 6 bases respectively, with 4 bases between them. CDR3 residues: CASSLALNEQFF. The DNA of the CDR3 is TGTGCCAGCAGCTTGGCCCTCAATGAGCAGTTCTTC.

The chain links TRBV4-2 to TRBJ2-7; no clear D gene. V was cut by 0 bases and J by 2 bases, with 11 bases left in between. The CDR3 has 15 amino acids. Germline CDR1 reads LGHNA; CDR2 reads YNFKEQ. In nucleotides, the CDR3 is TGTGCCAGCAGCCAAGAATTAGCCCTTCCCTACGAGCAGTACTTC. This sequence encodes CASSQELALPYEQYF.

The chain employs TRBV5-1 and TRBJ2-1; 10 bases align to TRBD2. CDR3 length: 15 amino acids. The junction had 5 bases not matched to a gene; V was cut back by 3 bases and J by 5 bases. CDR1 and CDR2 (germline): SGHRS, YFSETQ. The CDR3 loop is CASSWASGSNNEQFF. The CDR3 nucleotides are TGCGCCAGCAGCTGGGCTAGCGGGAGCAACAATGAGCAGTTCTTC.

The rearrangement uses TRBV11-3 and TRBJ2-7; 9 bases map to TRBD1. Trimming removed 6 bases from V and 4 bases from J; junction bases left unmatched: 19. This CDR3 has 18 amino acids. From germline, CDR1 is SGHNT and CDR2 YENEEA. The chain's CDR3 is CASSFSLHPGQGSYEQYF. The CDR3 DNA reads TGTGCCAGCAGTTTTTCTCTCCATCCGGGACAGGGAAGTTACGAGCAGTACTTC.

The chain has TRBV10-2 and TRBJ1-1, with 7 bases lining up with TRBD1. V shed 8 bases, J shed 1 base, and the junction held 1 base outside the gene matches. This CDR3 spans 12 amino acids. Germline V gene lookup returns CDR1 WSHSY and CDR2 SAAADI. Here the CDR3 DNA reads TGCGCCAGCGGGACAGAGAACACTGAAGCTTTCTTT. Encoded protein: CASGTENTEAFF.

This rearrangement joins TRBV27 to TRBJ2-7; 7 bases are a match to TRBD1. The CDR3 consists of 13 residues. Unmatched junction bases numbered 5, after V lost 6 bases and J lost 3 bases. From germline, CDR1 is MNHEY and CDR2 SMNVEV (reference sequence). CDR3 DNA sequence: TGTGCCAGCAGCCAGGGACAGAGCTACGAGCAGTACTTC. Its protein product is CASSQGQSYEQYF.

The chain carries TRBV5-1 and TRBJ2-7; 8 positions match TRBD1. The junction had 5 bases not matched to a gene; V was cut back by 0 bases and J by 3 bases. CDR1 and CDR2 from the germline V gene are SGHRS and YFSETQ. The CDR3 totals 15 residues. This CDR3 is CASSLGTGTFYEQYF. The CDR3 coding sequence is TGCGCCAGCAGCTTGGGGACAGGGACTTTCTACGAGCAGTACTTC.

The chain is built from TRBV7-9 and TRBJ2-7; D might be TRBD1 or TRBD2, each matching 5 bases. Per the germline V gene, CDR1 is SEHNR and CDR2 is FQNEAQ (reference sequence). The V end was cut by 1 base, the J end by 5 bases, with 12 bases between. The CDR3 length is 14 residues. CDR3 residues: CASSLVGQGHEQYF. CDR3 in DNA: TGTGCCAGCAGCTTAGTGGGCCAGGGACACGAGCAGTACTTC.